A selection of T cell receptor beta chains follows, all from one sample in a study of response to subunit inactivated influenza vaccine. MiXCR was run by TCRdb on the RT-PCR reads, yielding one entry per CDR3 protein. The sample yields a few hundred thousand distinct CDR3 sequences, 14% seen once. The sequences come from PBMCs from blood, collected 11 to 12 days after vaccination. The receptor set was obtained from a man aged 50-59 years who received an inactivated influenza vaccine. The CDR3 runs from the conserved cysteine through the conserved F or W. Each record gives: J gene, clone size, V gene, D gene, CDR3 DNA, CDR3 protein. The D gene is left open where the match is weak. Clone size appears in some rows only: once, few, many, or a class for an expanded clone.

>TRBJ1-5|many|TRBV12-3/TRBV12-4|NA
TGTGCCAGCAGTTTTGGGGGCCAGCCCCAGCATTTT
CASSFGGQPQHF
>TRBJ2-7|few|TRBV11-2|NA
TGTGCCAGCAGCCTAAGGCCTCTGAACGAGCAGTACTTC
CASSLRPLNEQYF
>TRBJ2-7|NA|TRBV18|TRBD1
TGTGCCAGCTCTGCCGACAGGGTGAAATACGAGCAGTACTTC
CASSADRVKYEQYF
>TRBJ2-3|many|TRBV6-1|TRBD2
TGTGCCAGCAGTCCTGGACTAGCGGGAGAAGATACGCAGTATTTT
CASSPGLAGEDTQYF
>TRBJ2-7|many|TRBV5-1|NA
TGCGCCAGCAGCTCGGACGAAGTCGAGCAGTACTTC
CASSSDEVEQYF
>TRBJ2-1|many|TRBV5-1|NA
TGCGCCAGCAGCTTGGCGGTCCTGACCTACAATGAGCAGTTCTTC
CASSLAVLTYNEQFF
>TRBJ2-2|NA|TRBV5-4|NA
TGTGCCAGCAGCTTGGAACTGGTACAGGGTACCGGGGAGCTGTTTTTT
CASSLELVQGTGELFF
>TRBJ2-5|few|TRBV29-1|NA
TGCAGCGTTTCCTACCCGGGACCCCAAGAGACCCAGTACTTC
CSVSYPGPQETQYF
>TRBJ2-7|NA|TRBV12-3/TRBV12-4|NA
TGTGCCAGTAAATCGGGGCCCAGGGGCCACGAGCAGTACTTC
CASKSGPRGHEQYF
>TRBJ2-2|many|TRBV7-2|NA
TGTGCCAGCAGCTTAGCGGGAGCGAACACCGGGGAGCTGTTTTTT
CASSLAGANTGELFF
>TRBJ2-1|NA|TRBV30|TRBD2
TGTGCCTGGAGTGACGGGAGGACGTTGTATGAGCAGTTCTTC
CAWSDGRTLYEQFF
>TRBJ2-7|NA|TRBV7-9|NA
TGTGCCAGCAGCTTATCCCGGGGCCCGAGCAGGGACGAGCAGTACTTC
CASSLSRGPSRDEQYF
>TRBJ1-4|NA|TRBV6-5|NA
TGTGCCAGCAGTTACGGACAGTCAACTAATGAAAAACTGTTTTTT
CASSYGQSTNEKLFF
>TRBJ2-1|few|TRBV20-1|TRBD2
TGCAGTGCTAAACGCGGGGGGGCCAGAGATGAGCAGTTCTTC
CSAKRGGARDEQFF
>TRBJ2-1|few|TRBV11-3|NA
TGTGCCAGCAGCGTGCGGGACTCGCAGCCCGATGAGCAGTTCTTC
CASSVRDSQPDEQFF
>TRBJ2-7|few|TRBV19|NA
TGTGCCAGTAGTATTCGGACCTCCTACGAGCAGTACTTC
CASSIRTSYEQYF
>TRBJ2-1|NA|TRBV20-1|NA
TGCAGTGCTAGAGTATTGGACCGGTACAATGAGCAGTTCTTC
CSARVLDRYNEQFF
>TRBJ1-1|few|TRBV3-1|NA
TGTGCCAGCGTCGATCAGGGCACTGAAGCTTTCTTT
CASVDQGTEAFF
>TRBJ2-5|NA|TRBV9|TRBD2
TGTGCCAGCAGCGTAACGGAGCGGGAGGGTAGGACCCAGTACTTC
CASSVTEREGRTQYF
>TRBJ2-5|few|TRBV20-1|NA
TGCAGTGCTAGAGGCACCCAAGAGACCCAGTACTTC
CSARGTQETQYF
>TRBJ2-1|few|TRBV15|NA
TGTGCCACCAGCGTCGGGAGTATGAATGAGCAGTTCTTC
CATSVGSMNEQFF
>TRBJ1-5|few|TRBV29-1|NA
TGCAGCGTCGGAGGGGTGGGCAGGGATCAGCCCCAGCATTTT
CSVGGVGRDQPQHF
>TRBJ2-5|few|TRBV5-6|TRBD2
TGTGCCAGCAGCTTGACGGCGGGGGGGTTGGAGACCCAGTACTTC
CASSLTAGGLETQYF
>TRBJ2-7|NA|TRBV20-1|NA
TGCAGTGCTAGACAGCGACCTTCCTACGAGCAGTACTTC
CSARQRPSYEQYF
>TRBJ2-2|many|TRBV12-3/TRBV12-4|NA
TGTGCCAGCAGTTTTTCCAGGAACACCGGGGAGCTGTTTTTT
CASSFSRNTGELFF
>TRBJ1-1|many|TRBV7-2|NA
TGTGCCAGCAGCTTTGGAATATCGAACACTGAAGCTTTCTTT
CASSFGISNTEAFF
>TRBJ2-6|few|TRBV11-2|TRBD1
TGTGCCAGCAGCCCAATCCCGGGACAGGGATTTTCTGATGGGGCCAACGTCCTGACTTTC
CASSPIPGQGFSDGANVLTF
>TRBJ2-6|NA|TRBV20-1|TRBD1
TGCAGTGCTTCGGGTATCCCGGGACAGGGGGTCTCTGGGGCCAACGTCCTGACTTTC
CSASGIPGQGVSGANVLTF
>TRBJ1-2|NA|TRBV4-3|TRBD1
TGCGCCAGCAGCCAAGATGTGGGCAGGGGGTATGGCTACACCTTC
CASSQDVGRGYGYTF
>TRBJ2-5|many|TRBV2|TRBD1
TGTGCCAGCAGTGGACAGGGCGAAGAGACCCAGTACTTC
CASSGQGEETQYF
>TRBJ1-5|NA|TRBV12-3/TRBV12-4|NA
TGTGCCAGCAGAGCGGACGGGCGGACCCAGCCCCAGCATTTT
CASRADGRTQPQHF